The sequence of this T cell receptor (beta chain) was determined in a study of blood T cell repertoires in COVID-19. Measured with immunoSEQ multiplex PCR; TCRdb has only the in-frame clones, and not every one. The sample consists of hundreds of thousands of clones, roughly 80% of them appearing once. Sample: PBMCs or T cells enriched from blood (not recorded which). This clonotype was sampled from a man aged 35 to 55 who had been exposed to COVID-19.

CDR3 DNA: TGTGCCAGCACTGCAGGGGAAGGCACTGAAGCTTTCTTT. This sequence encodes CASTAGEGTEAFF. The chain joins TRBV27 to TRBJ1-1, with D perhaps matching TRBD1 (6 bases). This CDR3 comprises 13 residues. Germline loops: CDR1 MNHEY, CDR2 SMNVEV (reference sequence). V was pared by 7 bases and J by 4 bases, with 13 bases between.